This entry is about one TCR beta chain. These data come from a study of blood T cell repertoires in COVID-19. For the study at large: Acute-phase and convalescent COVID-19 samples originated in the United States, Italy and Spain.

This CDR3 is built from 15 residues. V was pared by 2 bases and J by 0 bases, with 10 bases between. Germline lookup yields CDR1 SGHNT and CDR2 YENEEA. TCRdb's copy holds only in-frame clones and misses some; the assay was immunoSEQ multiplex PCR. The sample holds around 700,000 clones, approximately 90% seen once. The source material was peripheral blood. The TCR was taken from a woman aged 18 to 35 with acute or convalescent COVID-19. V and J are TRBV11-3 and TRBJ1-1; tentatively, D is TRBD1 (5 bases). The CDR3: CASSLSADMNTEAFF. The DNA for the CDR3 is TGTGCCAGCAGCTTATCCGCGGACATGAACACTGAAGCTTTCTTT.